The 18 T cell receptor beta chains below all came from one sample that was sequenced in a study of OX40 agonist ivuxolimab in advanced cancers. The protocol was immunoSEQ multiplex PCR, while the TCRdb copy is restricted to in-frame clones and leaves out a portion. The repertoire holds about 83,000 clones, with around 84% as singletons. Here the sequenced sample was CD4+ or CD8+ T cells sorted from blood, taken in a trial of the OX40 agonist ivuxolimab. These receptors originate from an adult with an advanced solid tumor such as melanoma, head and neck, liver or kidney cancer.

The chain links TRBV5-1 to TRBJ1-1; D is perhaps TRBD1 (5 bases). The CDR3 is made up of 14 amino acids. The V end was cut by 0 bases, the J end by 2 bases, with 8 bases between. CDR1 and CDR2 (germline): SGHRS, YFSETQ. CDR3 protein: CASSLGGGNTEAFF. CDR3 nucleotide sequence: TGCGCCAGCAGCTTGGGTGGGGGAAACACTGAAGCTTTCTTT. The full variable domain, rest sourced from reference TRBV5-1 and TRBJ1-1, is KAGVTQTPRYLIKTRGQQVTLSCSPISGHRSVSWYQQTPGQGLQFLFEYFSETQRNKGNFPGRFSGRQFSNSRSEMNVSTLELGDSALYLCASSLGGGNTEAFFGQGTRLTVV.

The rearrangement joins TRBV5-4 to TRBJ2-3; 9 bases agree with TRBD1. CDR3 length: 15 amino acids. Looked up from germline, CDR1 is SGHNT and CDR2 is YYREEE (reference sequence). The V and J ends lost 2 bases and 3 bases, in that order; junction bases with no gene match: 4. CDR3 sequence (DNA): TGTGCCAGCAGCTTTAGCGGACAGGGGACAGATACGCAGTATTTT. Amino acids: CASSFSGQGTDTQYF.

The chain uses TRBV5-1 and TRBJ2-7, with D possibly being TRBD1 (6 bases). The CDR3 spans 16 residues. Germline CDR1 reads SGHRS; CDR2 reads YFSETQ. V lost 4 bases to trimming and J lost 5 bases, with 22 bases between them. The CDR3 sequence is CASSPLSGRGVDEQYF. DNA of the CDR3: TGCGCCAGCAGCCCCCTTTCGGGCAGGGGAGTCGACGAGCAGTACTTC. Looking up the rest from reference TRBV5-1 and TRBJ2-7 gives the full variable domain: KAGVTQTPRYLIKTRGQQVTLSCSPISGHRSVSWYQQTPGQGLQFLFEYFSETQRNKGNFPGRFSGRQFSNSRSEMNVSTLELGDSALYLCASSPLSGRGVDEQYFGPGTRLTVT.

The chain uses TRBV6-5 and TRBJ2-5, with unresolved D. V lost 8 bases and J lost 5, with 15 bases in between. There are 13 residues in the CDR3. In germline, CDR1 is MNHEY, CDR2 SVGAGI. DNA of the CDR3: TGTGCCAGCGGCCCTAGGCTGCGGGAGACCCAGTACTTC. Its protein is CASGPRLRETQYF.

J is TRBJ2-1 and V is TRBV1. TRBV1 is shown as a pseudogene. CDR3 size: 15 residues. The CDR3 region is CTSSVPGPEYNEQFF. Here the CDR3 DNA reads TGCACCAGCAGCGTACCGGGACCGGAATACAATGAGCAGTTCTTC.

The chain is built from TRBV9 and TRBJ2-5; 13 nucleotides match TRBD2. The CDR3 spans 17 residues. V shed 0 bases and J 3 bases; nucleotides not matched to a gene: 5. Germline loops: CDR1 SGDLS, CDR2 YYNGEE. CDR3: CASSVGVGLAGKETQYF. Written as DNA, the CDR3 is TGTGCCAGCAGCGTAGGAGTGGGACTAGCGGGAAAAGAGACCCAGTACTTC.

This chain links TRBV19 with TRBJ1-6; unclear D gene. The CDR3 extends over 12 amino acids. CDR1 and CDR2 from the germline V gene are LNHDA and SQIVND (reference sequence). V dropped 0 bases and J dropped 11 bases, with 5 bases sitting between them. CDR3 in amino acids: CASSIDRTPLHF. CDR3 nucleotides: TGTGCCAGTAGTATAGACAGAACACCCCTCCACTTT. Drawing the rest from reference TRBV19 and TRBJ1-6, the complete variable domain is DGGITQSPKYLFRKEGQNVTLSCEQNLNHDAMYWYRQDPGQGLRLIYYSQIVNDFQKGDIAEGYSVSREKKESFPLTVTSAQKNPTAFYLCASSIDRTPLHFGNGTRLTVT.

This clone was observed a single time. The J gene is TRBJ2-6, the V gene TRBV5-8; 9 bases fit TRBD1. V was pared by 1 base and J by 2 bases, with 7 bases of the junction left unmatched. The germline CDR1 and CDR2 sequences are SGHTS and YDEGEE. The CDR3 loop spans 18 amino acids. CDR3 DNA: TGTGCCAGCAGCTTGTTTCAGGGACAGGGTGCTGGGGCCAACGTCCTGACTTTC. Translating gives CASSLFQGQGAGANVLTF.

The rearrangement links TRBV6-6 to TRBJ1-5; 9 bases align to TRBD1. Trimming removed 6 bases from V and 6 bases from J; junction bases left unmatched: 9. CDR1 is MNHNY, CDR2 SVGAGI, per germline (reference sequence). The CDR3 has 15 residues. Here the CDR3 DNA reads TGTGCCAGCAGAATCGGACAGGGGATAAGTCAGCCCCAGCATTTT. This codes for CASRIGQGISQPQHF.

The V and J genes are TRBV10-2 and TRBJ2-5; 14 bases are a match to TRBD2. V shed 6 bases and J 1 base; nucleotides not matched to a gene: 7. The germline CDR1 and CDR2 sequences are WSHSY and SAAADI. The CDR3 runs 17 residues. This CDR3 is CASREPGLAGAQETQYF. DNA of the CDR3: TGCGCCAGCAGAGAACCGGGACTAGCGGGGGCCCAAGAGACCCAGTACTTC.

The CDR3 is CASSVDRVEQYF. As DNA, the CDR3 is TGCGCCAGCAGCGTAGACCGGGTCGAGCAGTACTTC. The J gene is TRBJ2-7, the V gene TRBV5-1, with no clear D. CDR1 SGHRS and CDR2 YFSETQ come from the germline V gene. Deletions cut 4 bases from V and 6 bases from J, with 11 bases between. The CDR3 contains 12 residues.

The gene calls are TRBV6-4 and TRBJ1-6, with D hard to call. Trimming removed 8 bases from V and 7 bases from J, with 12 bases in between. CDR3 size: 13 residues. CDR1 is MRHNA and CDR2 is SNTAGT in the germline V gene. The CDR3 nucleotides read TGTGCCAGCGCGGGGAGCCGGAATTCACCCCTCCACTTT. It yields the protein CASAGSRNSPLHF.

The CDR3 DNA is TGTGCCAGCAGCAAAGGGGGCTTTGGAAACACCATATATTTT. This translates into CASSKGGFGNTIYF. The chain uses TRBV28 and TRBJ1-3; TRBD1 matches at 7 bases. V was pared by 6 bases and J by 3 bases, with 5 bases of the junction left unmatched. CDR3 size: 14 residues. The germline gives CDR1 MDHEN, CDR2 SYDVKM.

This clone was counted between two and nine times. The chain employs TRBV28 and TRBJ1-6; TRBD1 might be the D (6 bases). Trimming stripped 5 bases from V and 9 bases from J, with 14 bases between. This CDR3 spans 14 amino acids. Germline values: CDR1 MDHEN, CDR2 SYDVKM. CDR3: CASSPSRGGSPLHF. The CDR3 DNA follows: TGTGCCAGCAGTCCCAGCAGGGGTGGTTCACCCCTCCACTTT.

CDR3 nucleotides: TGTGCCAGCAGTGTTTCTTGGGAAGAGACCCAGTACTTC. Encoded protein: CASSVSWEETQYF. V gene TRBV2 combines with J gene TRBJ2-5, with D unresolved. Trimming pared 4 bases from V and 3 bases from J, leaving 9 bases between. Germline V gene lookup returns CDR1 SNHLY and CDR2 FYNNEI. The CDR3 contains 13 residues.

CDR3 protein: CASRNRDRRDNEQFF. In DNA form, the CDR3 reads TGTGCCAGCAGGAACCGGGACCGACGTGACAATGAGCAGTTCTTC. The chain employs TRBV6-5 and TRBJ2-1, with D perhaps given as TRBD1 or TRBD2 (5 bases each). The ends were cut back, 6 bases at V and 5 bases at J, with 17 bases in the middle. The CDR3 length is 15 residues. Germline CDR1 is MNHEY and CDR2 is SVGAGI.

This rearrangement joins TRBV7-9 to TRBJ1-5, with a tentative D call TRBD1 (6 bases). The CDR3 is made up of 16 amino acids. The germline V gene encodes CDR1 SEHNR and CDR2 FQNEAQ (reference sequence). The ends were cut back, 3 bases at V and 3 bases at J, with 15 bases in the middle. The CDR3 DNA reads TGTGCCAGCAGCTTGGGGGTTGGGACAATCAATCAGCCCCAGCATTTT. Residues: CASSLGVGTINQPQHF.

The chain couples TRBV30 to TRBJ1-5; D gene ambiguous. Germline CDR1 reads GTSNPN; CDR2 reads SVGIG (reference sequence). The CDR3 spans 13 residues. V was cut by 0 bases and J by 2 bases, with 5 bases left in between. Here the CDR3 reads CAWSVDGNQPQHF. Here the CDR3 DNA reads TGTGCCTGGAGTGTAGACGGCAATCAGCCCCAGCATTTT. Complete variable domain (other parts from reference TRBV30 and TRBJ1-5): SQTIHQWPATLVQPVGSPLSLECTVEGTSNPNLYWYRQAAGRGLQLLFYSVGIGQISSEVPQNLSASRPQDRQFILSSKKLLLSDSGFYLCAWSVDGNQPQHFGDGTRLSIL.